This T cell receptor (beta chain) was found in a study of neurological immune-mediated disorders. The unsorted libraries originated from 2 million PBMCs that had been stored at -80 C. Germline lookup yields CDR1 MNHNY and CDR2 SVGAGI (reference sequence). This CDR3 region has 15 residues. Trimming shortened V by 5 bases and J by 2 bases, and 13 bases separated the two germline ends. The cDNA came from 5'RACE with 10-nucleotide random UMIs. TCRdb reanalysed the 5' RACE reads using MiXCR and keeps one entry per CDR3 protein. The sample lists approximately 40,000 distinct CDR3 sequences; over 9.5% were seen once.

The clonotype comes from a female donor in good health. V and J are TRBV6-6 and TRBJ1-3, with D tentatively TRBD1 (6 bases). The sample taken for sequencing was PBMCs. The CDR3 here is CASSPPGAAGNTIYF. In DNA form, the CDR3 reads TGTGCCAGCAGTCCCCCAGGGGCAGCTGGAAACACCATATATTTT.